Listed below are T cell receptor beta chains from one sample, sequenced in a study of blood T cell repertoires in COVID-19. Some clones are missing from TCRdb's copy, which holds only in-frame ones; the method was immunoSEQ multiplex PCR. The sample has 140,000 to 150,000 clones, around 90% seen once. Specimen: peripheral blood. These receptors all come from a man in his sixties with active or convalescent COVID-19. Each CDR3 is given with its conserved first and last residue. Each record gives: clone size, J gene, V gene, D gene, CDR3 protein, CDR3 DNA. D genes are given only for firm matches. The listing skips clone size in some rows; elsewhere it reads once, few, many or a size class.

abundance: -; j_gene: TRBJ2-7; v_gene: TRBV11-2; d_gene: -; CDR3aa: CASSLDPRRYEQYF; CDR3nt: TGTGCCAGCAGCTTAGATCCGAGGAGGTACGAGCAGTACTTC
abundance: -; j_gene: TRBJ2-2; v_gene: TRBV5-1; d_gene: -; CDR3aa: CASSSDRGGELFF; CDR3nt: TGCGCCAGCAGTTCCGACAGAGGCGGGGAGCTGTTTTTT
abundance: -; j_gene: TRBJ2-2; v_gene: TRBV28; d_gene: -; CDR3aa: CASSLFDGQGAGELFF; CDR3nt: TGTGCCAGCAGTTTATTTGACGGCCAAGGGGCCGGGGAGCTGTTTTTT
abundance: -; j_gene: TRBJ1-5; v_gene: TRBV2; d_gene: TRBD1; CDR3aa: CASSEAQGQGSQPQHF; CDR3nt: TGTGCCAGCAGTGAAGCGCAAGGACAGGGAAGTCAGCCCCAGCATTTT
abundance: -; j_gene: TRBJ2-2; v_gene: TRBV5-1; d_gene: -; CDR3aa: CASSLALATNTGELFF; CDR3nt: TGCGCCAGCAGCTTGGCCCTAGCGACGAACACCGGGGAGCTGTTTTTT
abundance: -; j_gene: TRBJ2-1; v_gene: TRBV19; d_gene: TRBD2; CDR3aa: CASSLGNSGSYNEQFF; CDR3nt: TGTGCCAGTAGTCTAGGTAATAGCGGGAGCTACAATGAGCAGTTCTTC
abundance: -; j_gene: TRBJ2-3; v_gene: TRBV29-1; d_gene: -; CDR3aa: CSVVDNSGYTDTQYF; CDR3nt: TGCAGCGTTGTCGACAATAGCGGATACACAGATACGCAGTATTTT
abundance: once; j_gene: TRBJ1-2; v_gene: TRBV28; d_gene: -; CDR3aa: CASSSTGYGYTF; CDR3nt: TGTGCCAGCAGTTCGACAGGCTATGGCTACACCTTC
abundance: once; j_gene: TRBJ1-6; v_gene: TRBV6-5; d_gene: -; CDR3aa: CASSSGVAYNSPLHF; CDR3nt: TGTGCCAGCAGTTCCGGGGTTGCCTATAATTCACCCCTCCACTTT
abundance: few; j_gene: TRBJ1-5; v_gene: TRBV5-4; d_gene: -; CDR3aa: CASSLGGALNQPQHF; CDR3nt: TGTGCCAGCAGCCTCGGTGGGGCCCTCAATCAGCCCCAGCATTTT
abundance: -; j_gene: TRBJ1-5; v_gene: TRBV19; d_gene: TRBD1; CDR3aa: CASSSTGDSNQPQHF; CDR3nt: TGTGCCAGTAGCAGCACAGGGGATAGCAATCAGCCCCAGCATTTT
abundance: -; j_gene: TRBJ1-5; v_gene: TRBV29-1; d_gene: TRBD1; CDR3aa: CSVGQGRQPQHF; CDR3nt: TGCAGCGTTGGACAGGGAAGACAGCCCCAGCATTTT
abundance: -; j_gene: TRBJ1-1; v_gene: TRBV7-2; d_gene: -; CDR3aa: CASSLAPPGRGRKTEAFF; CDR3nt: TGTGCCAGCAGCTTAGCCCCCCCAGGTAGGGGCCGCAAGACTGAAGCTTTCTTT
abundance: -; j_gene: TRBJ1-4; v_gene: TRBV28; d_gene: -; CDR3aa: CASRLTGEKLFF; CDR3nt: TGTGCCAGCAGACTTACAGGAGAAAAACTGTTTTTT
abundance: few; j_gene: TRBJ1-2; v_gene: TRBV6-5; d_gene: TRBD1; CDR3aa: CASSYRGQGIYGYTF; CDR3nt: TGTGCCAGCAGTTACCGTGGACAGGGAATATATGGCTACACCTTC
abundance: -; j_gene: TRBJ2-5; v_gene: TRBV29-1; d_gene: TRBD2; CDR3aa: CSGRTSGRETQYF; CDR3nt: TGCAGCGGCCGGACTAGCGGGAGGGAGACCCAGTACTTC
abundance: -; j_gene: TRBJ2-1; v_gene: TRBV29-1; d_gene: TRBD2; CDR3aa: CSVFFIGGYNEQFF; CDR3nt: TGCAGCGTATTCTTCATCGGGGGGTACAATGAGCAGTTCTTC
abundance: -; j_gene: TRBJ2-7; v_gene: TRBV27; d_gene: -; CDR3aa: CASSPRHSYEQYF; CDR3nt: TGTGCCAGCAGTCCTCGACACTCCTACGAGCAGTACTTC
abundance: -; j_gene: TRBJ2-1; v_gene: TRBV6-1; d_gene: TRBD2; CDR3aa: CASSEGTSDYNEQFF; CDR3nt: TGTGCCAGCAGTGAAGGAACTAGCGACTACAATGAGCAGTTCTTC
abundance: -; j_gene: TRBJ2-2; v_gene: TRBV19; d_gene: TRBD2; CDR3aa: CASSTGLAGATGELFF; CDR3nt: TGTGCCAGTAGTACGGGACTAGCGGGAGCCACCGGGGAGCTGTTTTTT
abundance: -; j_gene: TRBJ2-7; v_gene: TRBV7-9; d_gene: TRBD2; CDR3aa: CASSLTERLAGEVEQYF; CDR3nt: TGTGCCAGCAGCCTCACGGAACGACTAGCGGGAGAGGTTGAGCAGTACTTC
abundance: -; j_gene: TRBJ2-7; v_gene: TRBV6-5; d_gene: -; CDR3aa: CASKRRTGYEQYF; CDR3nt: TGTGCCAGCAAGAGACGCACAGGGTACGAGCAGTACTTC
abundance: -; j_gene: TRBJ2-4; v_gene: TRBV9; d_gene: TRBD2; CDR3aa: CPRRGGGTPTSKNIQYF; CDR3nt: TGTCCCCGCCGCGGGGGGGGGACTCCCACTTCCAAAAACATTCAGTACTTC
abundance: -; j_gene: TRBJ1-3; v_gene: TRBV24-1; d_gene: -; CDR3aa: CATSDAASSGNTIYF; CDR3nt: TGTGCCACCAGTGATGCAGCGAGCTCTGGAAACACCATATATTTT
abundance: -; j_gene: TRBJ1-2; v_gene: TRBV2; d_gene: -; CDR3aa: CASSEGGAYGYTF; CDR3nt: TGTGCCAGCAGTGAAGGGGGCGCCTATGGCTACACCTTC
abundance: -; j_gene: TRBJ1-4; v_gene: TRBV7-2; d_gene: -; CDR3aa: CASSPEKAANEKLFF; CDR3nt: TGTGCCAGCAGCCCCGAGAAAGCCGCGAATGAAAAACTGTTTTTT
abundance: -; j_gene: TRBJ1-3; v_gene: TRBV9; d_gene: -; CDR3aa: CASSTTPGGSGNTIYF; CDR3nt: TGTGCCAGCAGCACGACCCCCGGGGGGTCCGGAAACACCATATATTTT
abundance: few; j_gene: TRBJ1-5; v_gene: TRBV5-8; d_gene: TRBD1; CDR3aa: CASSTGTGVNNQPQHF; CDR3nt: TGTGCCAGCAGCACCGGGACAGGGGTAAACAATCAGCCCCAGCATTTT